This T cell receptor (beta chain) was sequenced in a study of blood T cell repertoires in COVID-19. Data came from immunoSEQ multiplex PCR; TCRdb stores just in-frame clones and leaves some out. The table records around 80,000 clones, approximately 80% of them present only once. Points on this clone: At the DNA level, this CDR3 is encoded by other sequences in the same sample as well.

The sequencing input was peripheral blood. The clonotype was recovered from a woman of 80 years or more with active or convalescent COVID-19.

Here the CDR3 reads CASSLYSNQPQHF. The CDR3, as DNA: TGTGCCAGCAGTTTGTATAGCAATCAGCCCCAGCATTTT. V is TRBV12-3 or TRBV12-4 and J is TRBJ1-5; unclear D gene. There are 13 residues in the CDR3. Trimming shortened V by 3 bases and J by 0 bases, and 3 bases separated the two germline ends.